Presented here are 8 T cell receptor beta chains from one specimen sequenced in a study of blood T cell repertoires in COVID-19. TCRdb's table, derived via immunoSEQ multiplex PCR, lists solely in-frame clones and lacks some. This sample yields under 140,000 clones, of which 76% are seen a single time; 3% to 4% belongs to the top ten. The sample consisted of peripheral blood. The receptor set was obtained from a woman at least 80 years old with acute or convalescent COVID-19.

This rearrangement joins TRBV2 to TRBJ2-3; 9 bases agree with TRBD2. V was clipped by 2 bases and J by 0 bases; unmatched bases: 3. Germline V gives CDR1 SNHLY, CDR2 FYNNEI. The CDR3 spans 16 residues. The CDR3, as DNA: TGTGCCAGCAGTGAAAGGCGGGGGGGCAGCACAGATACGCAGTATTTT. This translates into CASSERRGGSTDTQYF.

This sequence joins TRBV5-4 and TRBJ2-3; 14 nucleotides align to TRBD2. There are 17 residues in the CDR3. The J segment lost 3 bases and the V segment lost 4 bases, leaving 7 bases of the junction unmatched. Germline V CDR1 and CDR2: SGHNT, YYREEE (reference sequence). CDR3 nucleotides: TGTGCCAGCAGCCCCGGGACTAGCGGGAGTAGGACAGATACGCAGTATTTT. This encodes CASSPGTSGSRTDTQYF.

This clone was recorded only once. The rearrangement uses TRBV7-2 and TRBJ2-5, with 14 bases matching TRBD2. This CDR3 contains 16 residues. Germline assignment: CDR1 SGHTA and CDR2 FQGNSA. V trimming: 5 bases; J trimming: 5 bases; junction bases outside the gene matches: 7. The CDR3 DNA sequence: TGTGCCAGCAGCACGGGACTAGCGGGAGTTTCGGAGACCCAGTACTTC. This codes for CASSTGLAGVSETQYF.

This chain links TRBV3-1 (or the pseudogene TRBV3-2) with TRBJ1-5; 8 positions match TRBD1. The CDR3 covers 17 residues. Germline CDR1 reads LGHDT; CDR2 reads YNNKEL (reference sequence). Trimming cost V 0 bases and J 4 bases; bases outside gene matches: 8. CDR3 region: CASSQEGGRGRNQPQHF. Here the CDR3 DNA reads TGTGCCAGCAGCCAAGAGGGGGGCAGGGGGCGGAATCAGCCCCAGCATTTT.

The chain carries TRBV5-1 and TRBJ1-2; D perhaps matches TRBD1 (5 bases). Germline V lookup: CDR1 SGHRS, CDR2 YFSETQ. Between the trimmed V and J ends, which lost 3 bases and 9 bases, there was a span of 15 bases. The CDR3 length is 13 residues. In DNA, the CDR3 is TGCGCCAGCAGCTCGCAGGGTGAATTTAGCTACACCTTC. Translation: CASSSQGEFSYTF.

This sequence joins TRBV12-5 and TRBJ2-2; 7 positions match TRBD1. Trimming at V came to 1 base and at J to 1 base, leaving 0 bases not matched to a gene. This CDR3 is built from 15 residues. Germline CDR1 and CDR2: LGHNT and FRNRAP. CDR3 protein: CASGLGQGNTGELFF. The CDR3 region has the DNA TGTGCTAGTGGTTTGGGACAGGGGAACACCGGGGAGCTGTTTTTT.

This clone appeared a single time. The chain employs TRBV6-2 or TRBV6-3 and TRBJ1-5, with D possibly matching TRBD1 (5 bases). V lost 0 bases and J lost 3, with 6 bases in between. Germline loops: CDR1 MNHEY, CDR2 SVGEGT. The length of the CDR3 is 14 residues. CDR3 protein: CASSYSTANQPQHF. CDR3 in DNA: TGTGCCAGCAGTTACTCGACAGCCAATCAGCCCCAGCATTTT.

Comments on this clone: This specimen includes other DNA sequences encoding the same CDR3. V and J are TRBV3-1 (or the pseudogene TRBV3-2) and TRBJ1-4, with 7 bases identical to TRBD1. The CDR3 contains 14 residues. The V gene end was trimmed by 1 base and the J gene end by 4 bases; junction bases not matched to a gene: 0. The V gene's germline CDR1 is LGHDT and CDR2 YNNKEL (reference sequence). This CDR3 is CASSQGQGNEKLFF. The CDR3 DNA is TGTGCCAGCAGCCAAGGACAGGGTAATGAAAAACTGTTTTTT.